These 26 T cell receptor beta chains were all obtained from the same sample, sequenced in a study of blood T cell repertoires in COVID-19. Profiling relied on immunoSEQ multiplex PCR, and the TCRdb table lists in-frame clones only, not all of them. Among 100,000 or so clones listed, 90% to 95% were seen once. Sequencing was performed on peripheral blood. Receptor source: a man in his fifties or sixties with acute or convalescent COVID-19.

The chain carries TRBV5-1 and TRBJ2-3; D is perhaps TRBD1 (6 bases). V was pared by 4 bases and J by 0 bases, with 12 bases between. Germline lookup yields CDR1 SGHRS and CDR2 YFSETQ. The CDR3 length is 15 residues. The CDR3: CASSNGTSSTDTQYF. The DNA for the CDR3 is TGCGCCAGCAGCAACGGGACATCTAGCACAGATACGCAGTATTTT.

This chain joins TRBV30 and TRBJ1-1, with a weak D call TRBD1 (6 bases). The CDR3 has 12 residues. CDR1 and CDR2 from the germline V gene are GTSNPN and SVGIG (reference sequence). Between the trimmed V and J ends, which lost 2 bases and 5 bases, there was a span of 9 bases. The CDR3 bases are TGTGCCTGGAGTCCAGGGGCAACTGAAGCTTTCTTT. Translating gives CAWSPGATEAFF.

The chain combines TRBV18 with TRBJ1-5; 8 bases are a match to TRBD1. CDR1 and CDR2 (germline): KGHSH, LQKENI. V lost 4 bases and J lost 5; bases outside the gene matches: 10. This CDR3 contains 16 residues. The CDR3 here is CASSRDRGLADQPQHF. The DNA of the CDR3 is TGTGCCAGCTCACGCGACAGGGGCCTCGCGGATCAGCCCCAGCATTTT.

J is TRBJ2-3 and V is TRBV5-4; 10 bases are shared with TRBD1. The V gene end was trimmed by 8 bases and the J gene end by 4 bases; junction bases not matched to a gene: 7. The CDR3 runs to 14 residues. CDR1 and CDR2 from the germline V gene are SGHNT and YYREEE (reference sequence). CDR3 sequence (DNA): TGTGCCAGTAAACGGGACAGGGGTTCAGATACGCAGTATTTT. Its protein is CASKRDRGSDTQYF.

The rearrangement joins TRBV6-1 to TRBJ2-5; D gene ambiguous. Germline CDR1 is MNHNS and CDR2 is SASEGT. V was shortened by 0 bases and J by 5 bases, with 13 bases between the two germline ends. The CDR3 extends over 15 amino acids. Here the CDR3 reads CASSEAGTSGETQYF. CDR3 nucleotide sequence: TGTGCCAGCAGTGAAGCGGGTACCTCCGGGGAGACCCAGTACTTC.

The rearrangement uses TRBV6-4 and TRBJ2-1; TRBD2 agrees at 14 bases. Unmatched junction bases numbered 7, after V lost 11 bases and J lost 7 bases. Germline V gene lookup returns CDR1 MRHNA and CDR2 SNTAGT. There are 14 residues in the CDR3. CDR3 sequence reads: CAAGGTSGRNEQFF. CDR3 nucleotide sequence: TGTGCCGCGGGGGGGACTAGCGGGAGAAATGAGCAGTTCTTC.

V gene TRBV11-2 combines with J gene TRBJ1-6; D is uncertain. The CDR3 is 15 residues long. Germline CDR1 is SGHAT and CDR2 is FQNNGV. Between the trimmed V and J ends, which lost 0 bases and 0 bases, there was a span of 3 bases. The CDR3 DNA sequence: TGTGCCAGCAGCTTAGACGGCTCCTATAATTCACCCCTCCACTTT. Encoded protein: CASSLDGSYNSPLHF.

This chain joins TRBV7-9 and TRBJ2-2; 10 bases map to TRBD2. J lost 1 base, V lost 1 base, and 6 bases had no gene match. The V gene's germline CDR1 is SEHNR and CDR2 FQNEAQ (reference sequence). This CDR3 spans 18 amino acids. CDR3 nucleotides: TGTGCCAGCAGCTTAGGGAGCGGGAGGGGCCGGAACACCGGGGAGCTGTTTTTT. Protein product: CASSLGSGRGRNTGELFF.

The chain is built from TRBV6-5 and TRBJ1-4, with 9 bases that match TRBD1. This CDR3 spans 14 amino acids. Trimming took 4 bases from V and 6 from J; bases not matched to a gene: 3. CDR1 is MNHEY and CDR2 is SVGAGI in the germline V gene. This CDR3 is CASSLDRGHEKLFF. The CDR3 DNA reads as TGTGCCAGCAGTTTGGACAGGGGACATGAAAAACTGTTTTTT.

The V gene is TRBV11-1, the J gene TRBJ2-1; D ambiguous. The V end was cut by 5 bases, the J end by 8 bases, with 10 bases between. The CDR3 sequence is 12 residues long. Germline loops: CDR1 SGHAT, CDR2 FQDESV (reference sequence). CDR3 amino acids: CASSHRVHEQFF. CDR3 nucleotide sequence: TGTGCCAGCAGCCACCGCGTGCATGAGCAGTTCTTC.

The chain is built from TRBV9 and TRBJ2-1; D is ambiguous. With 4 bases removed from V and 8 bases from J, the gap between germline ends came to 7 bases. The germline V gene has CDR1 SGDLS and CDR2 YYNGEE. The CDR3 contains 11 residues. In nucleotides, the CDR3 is TGTGCCAGCAGCATCTCCGATGAGCAGTTCTTC. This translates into CASSISDEQFF.

This chain's CDR3 is CASSTGPAEEYF. CDR3 coding DNA: TGTGCCAGCAGTACAGGACCCGCGGAAGAGTATTTT. This chain uses TRBV6-5 with TRBJ2-3; D perhaps matches TRBD1 (5 bases). CDR3 length: 12 amino acids. The germline CDR1 and CDR2 sequences are MNHEY and SVGAGI. The germline V and J ends were trimmed by 5 bases and 13 bases, with 16 bases remaining between them.

CDR3 amino acids: CASSLGGGGIGELFF. The CDR3 DNA is TGTGCCAGCAGCCTAGGTGGTGGGGGCATCGGGGAGCTGTTTTTT. This sequence joins TRBV11-3 and TRBJ2-2, with D possibly TRBD1 on 6 matching bases. CDR1 and CDR2 from the germline V gene are SGHNT and YENEEA. This CDR3 region has 15 residues. Trimming stripped 5 bases from V and 7 bases from J, with 17 bases between. Drawing the rest from reference TRBV11-3 and TRBJ2-2, the complete variable domain is EAGVVQSPRYKIIEKKQPVAFWCNPISGHNTLYWYLQNLGQGPELLIRYENEEAVDDSQLPKDRFSAERLKGVDSTLKIQPAELGDSAVYLCASSLGGGGIGELFFGEGSRLTVL.

The CDR3 protein is CAISETGQGRLNTEAFF. For the CDR3, the DNA is TGTGCCATCAGTGAAACGGGACAGGGCCGGCTGAACACTGAAGCTTTCTTT. This chain connects TRBV10-3 to TRBJ1-1, with TRBD1 matching 9 bases. The germline V gene encodes CDR1 ENHRY and CDR2 SYGVKD. This CDR3 is built from 17 residues. V was pared by 3 bases and J by 0 bases, with 8 bases of the junction left unmatched.

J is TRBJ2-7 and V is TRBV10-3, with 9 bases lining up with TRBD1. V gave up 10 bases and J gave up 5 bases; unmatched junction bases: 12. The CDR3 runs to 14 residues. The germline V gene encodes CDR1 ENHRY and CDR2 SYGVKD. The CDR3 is CATSTGGMVDEQYF. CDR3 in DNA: TGTGCCACCTCTACAGGGGGCATGGTCGACGAGCAGTACTTC.

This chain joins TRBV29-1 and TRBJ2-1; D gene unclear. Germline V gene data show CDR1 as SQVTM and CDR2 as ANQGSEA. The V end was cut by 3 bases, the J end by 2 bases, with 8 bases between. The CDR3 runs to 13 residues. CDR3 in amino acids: CSVETIAYNEQFF. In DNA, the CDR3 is TGCAGCGTTGAGACAATCGCCTACAATGAGCAGTTCTTC.

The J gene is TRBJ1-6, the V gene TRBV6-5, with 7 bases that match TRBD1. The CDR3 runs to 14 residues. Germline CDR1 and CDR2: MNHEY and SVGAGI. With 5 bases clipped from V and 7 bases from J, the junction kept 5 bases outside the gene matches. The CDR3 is CASSLTTGNSPLHF. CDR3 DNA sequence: TGTGCCAGCAGTCTTACGACAGGGAATTCACCCCTCCACTTT.

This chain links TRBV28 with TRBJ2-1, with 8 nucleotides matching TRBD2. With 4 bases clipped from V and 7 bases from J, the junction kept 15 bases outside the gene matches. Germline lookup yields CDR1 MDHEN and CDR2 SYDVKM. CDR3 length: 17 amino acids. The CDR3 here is CASSSLRGREAQNEQFF. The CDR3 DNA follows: TGTGCCAGCAGTTCCCTAAGAGGGCGGGAGGCCCAGAATGAGCAGTTCTTC.

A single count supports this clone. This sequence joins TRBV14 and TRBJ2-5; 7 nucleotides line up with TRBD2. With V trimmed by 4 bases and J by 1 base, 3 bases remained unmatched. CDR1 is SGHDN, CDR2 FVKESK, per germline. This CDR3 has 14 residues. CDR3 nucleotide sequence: TGTGCCAGCAGCCCGGGACTAAGCCAAGAGACCCAGTACTTC. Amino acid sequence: CASSPGLSQETQYF.

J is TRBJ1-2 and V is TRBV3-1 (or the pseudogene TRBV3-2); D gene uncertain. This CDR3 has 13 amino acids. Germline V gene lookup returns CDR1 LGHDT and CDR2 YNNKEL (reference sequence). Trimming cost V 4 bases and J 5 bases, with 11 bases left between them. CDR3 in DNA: TGTGCCAGCAGCCCCGCCCCGGGGTATGGCTACACCTTC. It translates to CASSPAPGYGYTF.

This CDR3 reads CATSEQYTGELFF. The CDR3 nucleotides read TGTGCCACCAGTGAACAGTACACCGGGGAGCTGTTTTTT. V is TRBV24-1 and J is TRBJ2-2; no firm D call. V was clipped by 4 bases and J by 3 bases, with 5 bases between them. The CDR3 loop spans 13 amino acids. CDR1 and CDR2 from the germline V gene are KGHDR and SFDVKD.

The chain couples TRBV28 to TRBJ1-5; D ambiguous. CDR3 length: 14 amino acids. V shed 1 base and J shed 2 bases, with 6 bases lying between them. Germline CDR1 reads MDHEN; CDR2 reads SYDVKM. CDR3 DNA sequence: TGTGCCAGCAGTTTATTGCGGGGCAATCAGCCCCAGCATTTT. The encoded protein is CASSLLRGNQPQHF. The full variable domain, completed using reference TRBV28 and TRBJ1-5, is DVKVTQSSRYLVKRTGEKVFLECVQDMDHENMFWYRQDPGLGLRLIYFSYDVKMKEKGDIPEGYSVSREKKERFSLILESASTNQTSMYLCASSLLRGNQPQHFGDGTRLSIL.

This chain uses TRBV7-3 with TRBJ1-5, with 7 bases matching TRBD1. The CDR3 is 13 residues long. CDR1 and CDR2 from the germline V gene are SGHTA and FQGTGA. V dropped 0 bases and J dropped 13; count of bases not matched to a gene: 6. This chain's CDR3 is CASSLTTTGAQHF. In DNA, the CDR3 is TGTGCCAGCAGCTTAACAACAACAGGGGCTCAGCATTTT.

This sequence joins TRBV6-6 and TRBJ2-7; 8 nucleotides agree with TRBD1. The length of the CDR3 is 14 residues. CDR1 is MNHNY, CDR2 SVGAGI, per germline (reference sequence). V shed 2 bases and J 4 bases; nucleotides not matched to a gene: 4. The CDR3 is CASSYGQGTYEQYV. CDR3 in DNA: TGTGCCAGCAGTTACGGACAGGGAACTTACGAGCAGTACGTC.

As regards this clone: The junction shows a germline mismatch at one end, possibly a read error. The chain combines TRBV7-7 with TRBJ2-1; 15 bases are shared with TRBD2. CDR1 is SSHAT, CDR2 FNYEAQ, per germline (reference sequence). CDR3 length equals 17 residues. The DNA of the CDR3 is TGTGCTAGCAGCGCCTTCGAGGGACTAGCGGGAGGCAATGAGCAGTTCTTC. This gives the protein CASSAFEGLAGGNEQFF.

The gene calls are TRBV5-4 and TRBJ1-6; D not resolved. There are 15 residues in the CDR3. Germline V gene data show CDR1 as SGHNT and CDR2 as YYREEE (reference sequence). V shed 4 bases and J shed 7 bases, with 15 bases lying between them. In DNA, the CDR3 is TGTGCCAGCAGCCGGGATCAGTGGAGGAATTCACCCCTCCACTTT. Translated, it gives CASSRDQWRNSPLHF.